This T cell receptor beta chain came from a study of blood T cell repertoires in COVID-19. Seattle cases were enrolled at active infection and followed longitudinally. This clone has more than one count but fewer than ten. Only in-frame clones appear in the TCRdb table, and some are missing; sequencing was by immunoSEQ multiplex PCR. This table holds some 70,000 clones, about 84% found once. This CDR3 has 13 amino acids. The junction had 4 bases not matched to a gene; V was cut back by 5 bases and J by 4 bases. Germline loops: CDR1 MNHEY, CDR2 SVGAGI. Material for sequencing was peripheral blood. The rearrangement joins TRBV6-5 to TRBJ2-5, with 7 bases aligning to TRBD1. The origin of this receptor is a man in his fifties or sixties with COVID-19, enrolled during active disease. The CDR3 region is CASSKQGRETQYF. CDR3 nucleotides: TGTGCCAGCAGTAAACAGGGGAGAGAGACCCAGTACTTC.